This TCR beta chain was identified during a study of blood T cell repertoires in COVID-19. Study information: Some COVID-19 samples were acute and others convalescent; all came from the United States, Italy and Spain.

Germline CDR1 SGHRS, CDR2 YFSETQ. The CDR3 is made up of 15 amino acids. The J segment lost 8 bases and the V segment lost 0 bases, leaving 6 bases of the junction unmatched. Data came from immunoSEQ multiplex PCR; TCRdb stores just in-frame clones and leaves some out. The sample holds some 300,000 clones, approximately 89% seen once. This clone occurred once. The sequence derives from a woman aged 25-40 years who had recovered from COVID-19. Input material: PBMCs or T cells enriched from blood (not recorded which). V is TRBV5-1 and J is TRBJ2-1; 9 bases match TRBD1. CDR3 sequence: CASSLEGTGFDEQFF. CDR3 sequence (DNA): TGCGCCAGCAGCTTGGAAGGGACAGGGTTCGATGAGCAGTTCTTC.